The T cell receptor (beta chain) under discussion was sequenced for a study of T cell changes during pregnancy in multiple sclerosis. Trimming removed 9 bases at V and 6 bases at J, with 14 bases between. Germline CDR1 is SNHLY and CDR2 is FYNNEI. The CDR3 consists of 12 residues. Data came from immunoSEQ multiplex PCR; TCRdb stores just in-frame clones and leaves some out. The table records around 37,000 clones, 91% of them present only once. This clone has only one observation. The receptor's source is a female donor with multiple sclerosis, enrolled in a pregnancy study. The rearrangement links TRBV2 to TRBJ1-2; no clear D. Source: CD8+ T cells from peripheral blood mononuclear cells, taken in the second trimester of pregnancy. The CDR3 is CARVREDHGYTF. In nucleotides, the CDR3 is TGTGCCAGGGTTAGGGAGGATCATGGCTACACCTTC.